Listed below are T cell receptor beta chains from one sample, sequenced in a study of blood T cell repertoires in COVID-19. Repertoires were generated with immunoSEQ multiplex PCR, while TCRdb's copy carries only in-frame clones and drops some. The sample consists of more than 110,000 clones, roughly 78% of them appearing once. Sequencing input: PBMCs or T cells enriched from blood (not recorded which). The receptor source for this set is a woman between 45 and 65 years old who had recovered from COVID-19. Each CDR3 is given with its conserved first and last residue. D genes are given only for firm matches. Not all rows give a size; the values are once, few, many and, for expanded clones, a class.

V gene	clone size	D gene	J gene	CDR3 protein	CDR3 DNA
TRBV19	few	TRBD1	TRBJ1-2	CASSIRAGGSYGYTF	TGTGCCAGTAGTATTCGGGCAGGGGGTAGCTATGGCTACACCTTC
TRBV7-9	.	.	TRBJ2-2	CASSASGNTGELFF	TGTGCCAGCAGCGCCTCGGGGAACACCGGGGAGCTGTTTTTT
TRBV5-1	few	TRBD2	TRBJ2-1	CASSTGTSGGLSSYNEQFF	TGCGCCAGCAGCACCGGGACTAGCGGGGGGCTGAGCTCCTACAATGAGCAGTTCTTC
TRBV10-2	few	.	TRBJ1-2	CASSEVGEPDGYTF	TGCGCCAGCAGTGAGGTCGGAGAACCCGATGGCTACACCTTC
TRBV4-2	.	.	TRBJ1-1	CASSQDWGRGTEAFF	TGTGCCAGCAGCCAAGATTGGGGGCGCGGAACTGAAGCTTTCTTT
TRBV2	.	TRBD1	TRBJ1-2	CASSGGQGGAGYTF	TGTGCCAGCAGTGGAGGACAGGGAGGGGCTGGCTACACCTTC
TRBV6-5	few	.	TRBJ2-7	CASSSTGTRNSYEQYF	TGTGCCAGCAGTTCTACCGGGACAAGGAACTCCTACGAGCAGTACTTC
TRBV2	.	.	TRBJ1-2	CASSGRQGANYGYTF	TGTGCCAGCAGTGGGCGGCAGGGCGCTAACTATGGCTACACCTTC
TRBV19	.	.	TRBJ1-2	CASSGGWSYGYIF	TGTGCCAGTAGCGGAGGATGGAGCTATGGCTACATCTTC
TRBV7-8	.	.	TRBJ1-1	CASSLSPQGYTEAFF	TGTGCCAGCAGCTTATCGCCTCAGGGTTACACTGAAGCTTTCTTT
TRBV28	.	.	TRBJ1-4	CATYGSKNEKLFF	TGTGCCACCTACGGGTCCAAAAATGAAAAACTGTTTTTT
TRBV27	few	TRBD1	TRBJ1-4	CASSLSPDRVEKLFF	TGTGCCAGCAGTTTATCTCCTGACAGGGTTGAAAAACTGTTTTTT
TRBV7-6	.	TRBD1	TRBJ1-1	CASSLYRPLGQGFVNTEAFF	TGTGCCAGCAGCTTATACCGCCCGCTGGGACAGGGATTTGTGAACACTGAAGCTTTCTTT
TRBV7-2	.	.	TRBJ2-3	CASSLESSADTQYF	TGTGCCAGCAGCTTAGAAAGTAGCGCAGATACGCAGTATTTT
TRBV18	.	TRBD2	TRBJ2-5	CASSPSAGEETQYF	TGTGCCAGCTCACCCTCGGCGGGAGAAGAGACCCAGTACTTC
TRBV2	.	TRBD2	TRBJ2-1	CASSTGTSGKQFF	TGTGCCAGCAGCACCGGGACTAGCGGTAAACAGTTCTTC
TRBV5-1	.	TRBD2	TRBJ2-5	CASSAGRGGEETQYF	TGCGCCAGCTCCGCCGGGAGGGGGGGGGAAGAGACCCAGTACTTC
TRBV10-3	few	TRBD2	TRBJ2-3	CAITAGGTDTQYF	TGTGCCATTACAGCGGGGGGCACAGATACGCAGTATTTT
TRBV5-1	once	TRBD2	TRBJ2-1	CASSLLTSGIYNEQFF	TGCGCCAGCAGCTTACTGACTAGCGGGATCTACAATGAGCAGTTCTTC
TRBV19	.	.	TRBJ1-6	CASSIEAGYGSPLHF	TGTGCCAGTAGTATAGAGGCCGGGTATGGTTCACCCCTCCACTTT
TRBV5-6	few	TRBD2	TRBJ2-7	CASSSTSGGSYEQYF	TGTGCCAGCAGCTCGACTAGCGGGGGATCCTACGAGCAGTACTTC
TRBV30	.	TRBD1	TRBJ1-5	CAWMGQGEGQPQHF	TGTGCCTGGATGGGGCAGGGGGAAGGTCAGCCCCAGCATTTT
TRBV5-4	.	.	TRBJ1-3	CASSSGSRSGNTIYF	TGTGCCAGCAGCTCAGGGTCCAGGTCTGGAAACACCATATATTTT
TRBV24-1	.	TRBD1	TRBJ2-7	CATSDFGTGDSYEQYF	TGTGCCACCAGTGATTTCGGGACAGGGGATTCTTACGAGCAGTACTTC
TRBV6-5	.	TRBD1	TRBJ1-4	CASRTGQNEKLFF	TGTGCCAGCAGGACGGGACAGAATGAAAAACTGTTTTTT
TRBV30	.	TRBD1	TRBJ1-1	CAGMTGGKGILEAFF	TGTGCCGGGATGACAGGGGGCAAAGGAATCCTTGAAGCTTTCTTT
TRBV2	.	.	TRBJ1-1	CASRDLEVTTEAFF	TGTGCCAGCAGAGACTTGGAGGTGACAACTGAAGCTTTCTTT
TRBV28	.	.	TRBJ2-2	CASSSLIRGVGGELFF	TGTGCCAGCAGTTCATTAATCCGAGGCGTAGGCGGGGAGCTGTTTTTT
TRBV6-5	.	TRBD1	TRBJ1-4	CASTPRDRGDEKLFF	TGTGCCAGCACCCCCCGGGACAGGGGGGATGAAAAACTGTTTTTT
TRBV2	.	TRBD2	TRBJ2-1	CASSNLGLAGVGEQFF	TGTGCCAGCAGTAATTTAGGACTAGCGGGGGTGGGTGAGCAGTTCTTC
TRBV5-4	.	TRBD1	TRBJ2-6	CASSRWDSVGAGANVLTF	TGTGCCAGCAGCCGCTGGGACAGCGTGGGCGCTGGGGCCAACGTCCTGACTTTC
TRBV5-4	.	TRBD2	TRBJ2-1	CASSQLTGRGDYNEQFF	TGTGCCAGCAGCCAACTGACCGGGCGGGGGGACTACAATGAGCAGTTCTTC
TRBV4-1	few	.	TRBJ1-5	CASSQDPTTGSNQPQHF	TGCGCCAGCAGCCAAGACCCCACAACAGGTAGCAATCAGCCCCAGCATTTT
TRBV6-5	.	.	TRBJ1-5	CASRSRVFRNQPQHF	TGTGCCAGCAGATCTCGGGTATTTCGGAATCAGCCCCAGCATTTT
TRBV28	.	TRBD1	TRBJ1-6	CASSLYSGTGGFSYNSPLHF	TGTGCCAGCAGTCTTTATAGCGGGACAGGGGGGTTTTCCTATAATTCACCCCTCCACTTT
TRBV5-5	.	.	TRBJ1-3	CASSFRGQTGNTIYF	TGTGCCAGCAGCTTCAGGGGTCAGACTGGAAACACCATATATTTT
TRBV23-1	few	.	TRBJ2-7	CASLPAVAYEQYF	TGCGCCAGCCTCCCGGCGGTTGCCTACGAGCAGTACTTC
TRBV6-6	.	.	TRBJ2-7	CASSPAGPSSYEQYF	TGTGCCAGCAGCCCCGCGGGACCTAGCTCCTACGAGCAGTACTTC
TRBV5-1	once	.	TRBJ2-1	CASSLGDSDNEQFF	TGCGCCAGCAGCTTGGGGGACTCTGACAATGAGCAGTTCTTC
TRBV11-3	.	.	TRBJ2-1	CASSLGGWRGADEQFF	TGTGCCAGCAGCTTAGGAGGTTGGCGGGGTGCAGACGAGCAGTTCTTC
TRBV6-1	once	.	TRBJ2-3	CASSDRLGAATDTQYF	TGTGCCAGCAGTGATAGACTGGGGGCGGCCACAGATACGCAGTATTTT
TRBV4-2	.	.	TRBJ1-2	CASSPRRVQANYGYTF	TGTGCCAGCAGCCCACGCAGGGTTCAGGCTAACTATGGCTACACCTTC
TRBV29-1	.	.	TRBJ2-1	CSVEEGAWDNEQFF	TGCAGCGTTGAGGAGGGGGCTTGGGACAATGAGCAGTTCTTC
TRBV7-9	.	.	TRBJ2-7	CASSQPRQDPYEQYF	TGTGCCAGCAGCCAACCTAGACAGGACCCCTACGAGCAGTACTTC
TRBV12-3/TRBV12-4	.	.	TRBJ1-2	CASSLGGSDGYTF	TGTGCCAGCAGTTTAGGCGGGTCAGATGGCTACACCTTC
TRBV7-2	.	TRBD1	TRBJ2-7	CASRGTGSYEQYF	TGTGCCAGCAGGGGGACAGGGTCCTACGAGCAGTACTTC
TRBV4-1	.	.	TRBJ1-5	CASSQGGSPHNQPQHF	TGCGCCAGCAGCCAAGGGGGCTCTCCCCATAATCAGCCCCAGCATTTT
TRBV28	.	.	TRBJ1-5	CASSLGGGNQPQHF	TGTGCCAGCAGTTTAGGGGGGGGCAATCAGCCCCAGCATTTT
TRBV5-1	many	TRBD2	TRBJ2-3	CASSFSGGGTDTQYF	TGCGCCAGCAGCTTTAGCGGGGGTGGCACAGATACGCAGTATTTT
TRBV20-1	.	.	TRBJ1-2	CSALRGIGYTF	TGCAGTGCCCTGCGGGGCATTGGCTACACCTTC
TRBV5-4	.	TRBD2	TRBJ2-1	CASSPGLAGNNEQFF	TGTGCCAGCAGCCCCGGACTAGCGGGAAACAATGAGCAGTTCTTC
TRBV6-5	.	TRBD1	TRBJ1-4	CASRQQGAGEKLFF	TGTGCCAGCAGGCAGCAGGGGGCCGGAGAAAAACTGTTTTTT
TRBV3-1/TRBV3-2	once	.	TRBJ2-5	CASTRRADGAGETQYF	TGTGCCAGCACCCGAAGGGCCGATGGGGCAGGGGAGACCCAGTACTTC
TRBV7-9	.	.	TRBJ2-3	CASSLPGITDTQYF	TGTGCCAGCAGCCTTCCAGGGATCACAGATACGCAGTATTTT
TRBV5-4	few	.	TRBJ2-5	CASSFTIGTQQETQYF	TGTGCCAGCAGCTTTACGATAGGGACACAGCAAGAGACCCAGTACTTC
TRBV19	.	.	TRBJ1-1	CASSPHLNTEAFF	TGTGCCAGTAGTCCCCATTTGAACACTGAAGCTTTCTTT
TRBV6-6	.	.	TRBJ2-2	CASSPGLLNTGELFF	TGTGCCAGCAGTCCGGGACTCCTGAACACCGGGGAGCTGTTTTTT
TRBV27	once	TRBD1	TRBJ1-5	CASKTGVDQPQHF	TGTGCCAGCAAGACAGGGGTCGATCAGCCCCAGCATTTT